The T cell receptor beta chain under discussion was sequenced for a study of T-cell reconstitution after alpha-beta-depleted transplantation in children. Whole-study results and caveats: One year after transplant, T-cell counts and diversity came mostly from newly produced T cells.

Construction of the TCRbeta library involved unique molecular identifiers. TCRdb reprocessed the PCR reads via MiXCR and lists one record per CDR3 protein. This sample carries 530,000 or so distinct CDR3 sequences, 20% to 30% of them seen once, and the ten largest clones take around a third. This clonotype was seen more than once but under ten times. The antigen remains unidentified. Looked up from germline, CDR1 is KGHDR and CDR2 is SFDVKD. Trimming took 5 bases from V and 4 from J, leaving 7 bases between them. The CDR3 runs to 12 residues. The source material was PBMCs, sampled before TCRalphabeta/CD19-depleted stem cell transplant. The receptor was derived from a boy younger than two with Wiskott-Aldrich syndrome, due to receive a stem cell transplant. The genes are TRBV24-1 and TRBJ1-2; D is unresolved. CDR3 sequence reads: CATSVQGYGYTF. The CDR3 coding sequence is TGTGCCACCAGTGTTCAAGGCTATGGCTACACCTTC.